This TCR beta chain was sequenced in a study of regulatory T cells in long-lasting Graves disease (dated by TCRdb to 2020 to 2022). Looking at the study overall: Persistent Graves' disease meant more than 5 years of antithyroid drug treatment with TSH receptor autoantibodies that stayed positive. A total of roughly 33 samples were covered by TCR sequencing, comprising approximately 13 persistent and about 20 newly diagnosed Graves' disease patients. Antithyroid drugs had been taken for about 9.7 years on average by persistent Graves' disease patients in the clinical cohort. The study was registered as a clinical trial and conducted in China. Patients with persistent Graves' disease were compared with patients with newly diagnosed Graves' disease using TCR sequencing and RNA sequencing of peripheral blood. General findings and caveats noted by the study authors: Lower TCR Shannon entropy and fewer highly expanded clones were observed in persistent Graves' disease patients than in newly diagnosed patients, which suggested clonal expansion. The study examined only peripheral blood because the primary lesion, thyroid tissue, could not be accessed. Preferential use of TRBV28, TRBJ1-2 and TRBJ2-5 was observed in persistent disease, whereas TRBV20-1 and TRBJ2-1 were favored in newly diagnosed disease. The small sample size was acknowledged by the authors as a limitation that may reduce accuracy. Patients with persistent disease shared more public clonotypes (over 2,500) than newly diagnosed patients did (approximately 970). Only the TCR beta chain was sequenced and analyzed.

The library was prepared using multiplex PCR. TCRdb lists the instrument as Illumina HiSeq 4000. To build TCR beta libraries, CDR3 regions were amplified by Arm-PCR using iRepertoire HTBI primers. Before sequencing, the PCR products went through gel purification. Per the original workflow: A total of some 60 TRBV and some 15 TRBJ segments were identified across samples and were used for gene usage analysis of CDR3 amino acid clonotypes. COPE and FqMerger were used to merge filtered high-quality paired reads into contigs. BLAST was used to align contigs to IMGT TRBV, TRBD and TRBJ reference genes, with CDR3 defined following IMGT. Any clonotype with a frequency above 0.1% was counted as a highly expanded clone. Shannon entropy served as the measure of repertoire diversity, while the Gini coefficient captured V-J evenness. A clonotype found in more than one individual was treated as public. TCRdb trimmed public reads at Q25 via fastp, called clones via MiXCR and kept in-frame beta chains. Rows are combined by CDR3 protein, so each entry shows the most common genes and DNA. TCRdb assigned the V and J calls; the authors' analysis was not used. The sample table shows 700,000 or so distinct CDR3 sequences, and 25% to 35% are seen once. The ten largest clones take up roughly 40% of the sample.

The time point label, as the study defines it: persistent/refractory GD, antithyroid drugs over 5 years with positive TRAb. For both TCR sequencing and RNA sequencing, RNA was extracted from PBMCs using TRIzol. Graves' disease was diagnosed according to American Thyroid Association guidelines. Recruitment of patients was carried out at an endocrinology department in Xi'an, China. Each patient gave approximately 9.7 milliliters of peripheral blood, collected in an EDTA anticoagulant tube. Ficoll Paque Plus density gradient separation was used to isolate PBMCs, and no additional T cell sorting was done. An Agilent 2100 Bioanalyzer and agarose gel were used to check RNA quality, while a NanoDrop 2000 measured RNA concentration. As encoded in the germline V gene (reference sequence), CDR1 is SEHNR while CDR2 is FQNEAQ. The CDR3 spans 14 residues, from the cysteine through the phenylalanine. Only the CDR3 portion is preserved as DNA: 42 bases, with reading frame beginning at the first base. V loses 4 bases, J loses 7 bases, and the germline ends lie 16 bases apart.

About this clonotype itself: Its cognate antigen has yet to be identified. No much larger clonotype is one base removed from it; base qualities were not supplied.

This chain is built from TRBV7-9 and TRBJ1-2; matching of 5 bases hints at TRBD1 as the D gene. Specimen: peripheral blood mononuclear cells (PBMCs), collected when the disease was refractory, from a patient treated with antithyroid drugs. The TCR sequence derives from a female donor with Graves disease. The CDR3 has the sequence CASSSTSGWSGYTF. The sequence in DNA is TGTGCCAGCAGCTCCACCTCAGGGTGGAGTGGCTACACCTTC.